This section outlines one T cell receptor beta chain sequence together with its context. Its antigen is not known. The sample originates from a study of vaccination and CD4 T cells after COVID-19. An Oncomine TCR Beta short-read assay was used to sequence the DNA from cultured CD4+ T cells. From the PCR reads, TCRdb called clonotypes with MiXCR, one entry per CDR3 protein. The sample consists of roughly 5,000 distinct CDR3 sequences, over 40% of them appearing once. Treatment specified: approximately 10-day PBMC culture with coronavirus spike peptide pools or control peptides (ViraFEST assay). CDR3 length equals 15 residues. In germline, CDR1 is SGHRS, CDR2 YFSETQ. Between the trimmed V and J ends, which lost 0 bases and 4 bases, there was a span of 11 bases.

This TCR came from a human donor who had recovered from COVID-19. Specimen: CD4+ T cells from blood, cultured in vitro. The chain joins TRBV5-1 to TRBJ1-5, with D possibly TRBD1 on 5 matching bases. The CDR3 bases are TGCGCCAGCAGCTTGGAAGGGGTTGGGAATCAGCCCCAGCATTTT. Translation: CASSLEGVGNQPQHF.